A selection of T cell receptor beta chains follows, all from one sample in a study of cytomegalovirus exposure and HLA in healthy donors. Some clones are missing from TCRdb's copy, which holds only in-frame ones; the method was immunoSEQ multiplex PCR. Here the sample spans about 110,000 clones, more than 75% being singletons. Sequencing input: PBMCs. The receptor set was obtained from a young woman in good health and CMV-seropositive. The CDR3 runs from the conserved cysteine through the conserved F or W. The D gene is left open where the match is weak. Rows may omit the clone size; those that give it use once, few, many or a size class.

>TRBV5-6|17|NA|TRBJ2-2|TRBD2
CASSPLSTSANTGELFF
TGTGCCAGCAGCCCGCTATCGACTAGCGCGAACACCGGGGAGCTGTTTTTT
>TRBV10-1|12|NA|TRBJ1-2|NA
CASSESSYGYTF
TGCGCCAGCAGTGAGTCCAGCTATGGCTACACCTTC
>TRBV5-6|14|NA|TRBJ2-7|TRBD1
CASSRGQGENEQYF
TGTGCCAGCAGCAGAGGACAGGGCGAAAACGAGCAGTACTTC
>TRBV7-9|10|NA|TRBJ1-2|NA
CASSLGGYTF
TGTGCCAGCAGCCTCGGGGGCTACACCTTC
>TRBV7-2|15|once|TRBJ2-5|TRBD2
CASANRGLATETQYF
TGTGCCAGCGCTAACCGGGGACTAGCAACCGAGACCCAGTACTTC
>TRBV15|14|NA|TRBJ2-7|NA
CATSSLRGSYEQYF
TGTGCCACCAGCTCCCTTAGGGGTTCCTACGAGCAGTACTTC
>TRBV4-2|15|NA|TRBJ1-1|TRBD1
CASSQGDRGPAEAFF
TGTGCCAGCAGCCAAGGCGACAGGGGACCGGCTGAAGCTTTCTTT
>TRBV28|12|NA|TRBJ2-5|TRBD2
CAIGAGRETQYF
TGTGCCATCGGAGCGGGAAGGGAGACCCAGTACTTC
>TRBV13|14|NA|TRBJ2-6|NA
CASSLGAEPEVLTF
TGTGCCAGCAGCTTAGGAGCGGAGCCCGAGGTCCTGACTTTC
>TRBV7-9|16|NA|TRBJ2-1|TRBD2
CASSSRTSGSSGEQFF
TGTGCCAGCAGCTCGAGGACTAGCGGGAGCTCCGGTGAGCAGTTCTTC
>TRBV9|13|few|TRBJ2-7|NA
CASSVDGSSEQYF
TGTGCCAGCAGCGTAGACGGGTCCTCCGAGCAGTACTTC
>TRBV11-2|14|NA|TRBJ2-3|NA
CASSLTGNTDTQYF
TGTGCCAGCAGCTTAACGGGGAACACAGATACGCAGTATTTT
>TRBV7-3|13|few|TRBJ1-2|TRBD1
CASSRDSQGGYTF
TGTGCCAGCAGCCGGGACAGCCAGGGTGGCTACACCTTC
>TRBV9|16|NA|TRBJ2-4|TRBD2
CASSVDPGGARNIQYF
TGTGCCAGCAGCGTAGACCCCGGGGGGGCTCGAAACATTCAGTACTTC
>TRBV11-2|15|NA|TRBJ2-7|TRBD2
CASARTSGTTYEQYF
TGTGCCAGCGCCCGGACTAGCGGGACGACCTACGAGCAGTACTTC
>TRBV6-1|12|NA|TRBJ1-2|NA
CASSEVEYGYTF
TGTGCCAGCAGTGAAGTTGAGTATGGCTACACCTTC
>TRBV5-6|15|NA|TRBJ2-1|TRBD2
CASKLAGGPYNEQFF
TGTGCCAGCAAACTAGCGGGAGGGCCCTACAATGAGCAGTTCTTC
>TRBV30|13|NA|TRBJ2-7|NA
CAWLQGQGYEQYF
TGTGCCTGGCTCCAGGGACAAGGCTACGAGCAGTACTTC
>TRBV9|15|NA|TRBJ2-1|TRBD1
CASTRSGQGGNEQFF
TGTGCCAGCACCCGATCAGGACAGGGGGGGAATGAGCAGTTCTTC
>TRBV11-2|14|NA|TRBJ2-2|NA
CASSLSPGTGELFF
TGTGCCAGCAGCTTAAGCCCGGGAACCGGGGAGCTGTTTTTT
>TRBV10-1|13|NA|TRBJ2-7|NA
CANLEGRKGEQYF
TGCGCCAACCTGGAGGGCCGAAAGGGCGAGCAGTACTTC
>TRBV4-3|13|NA|TRBJ2-5|NA
CATKKGFQETQYF
TGCGCCACCAAAAAGGGGTTCCAAGAGACCCAGTACTTC
>TRBV6-5|12|NA|TRBJ2-7|TRBD1
CASSRDRVEQYF
TGTGCCAGCAGTCGGGACAGGGTCGAGCAGTACTTC
>TRBV5-6|15|NA|TRBJ1-5|TRBD1
CASSLGTGEGQPQHF
TGTGCCAGCAGCTTGGGGACAGGAGAGGGCCAGCCCCAGCATTTT
>TRBV4-1|15|NA|TRBJ2-5|TRBD2
CASSQVLKGGETQYF
TGCGCCAGCAGCCAAGTCTTGAAGGGAGGGGAGACCCAGTACTTC
>TRBV7-2|18|NA|TRBJ2-7|TRBD1
CASSSRTGGSPYISEQYF
TGTGCCAGCAGCTCCCGGACAGGGGGTTCCCCTTATATTTCCGAGCAGTACTTC
>TRBV29-1|13|NA|TRBJ2-1|NA
CSAWGEAYNEQFF
TGCAGCGCATGGGGGGAGGCCTACAATGAGCAGTTCTTC
>TRBV27|12|NA|TRBJ2-7|NA
CASSPQGYEQYF
TGTGCCAGCAGTCCCCAGGGTTACGAGCAGTACTTC
>TRBV4-1|14|NA|TRBJ2-3|NA
CASSPPYRADTQYF
TGCGCCAGCAGCCCCCCCTATCGGGCAGATACGCAGTATTTT
>TRBV11-2|15|few|TRBJ2-7|NA
CASTLGGTSLYEQYF
TGTGCCAGCACCCTAGGTGGGACATCCTTATACGAGCAGTACTTC
>TRBV30|11|NA|TRBJ1-1|NA
CAGQGNTEAFF
TGTGCCGGTCAGGGGAACACTGAAGCTTTCTTT
>TRBV14|14|NA|TRBJ2-3|NA
CASSQGRHTDTQYF
TGTGCCAGCAGCCAAGGCAGACACACAGATACGCAGTATTTT
>TRBV4-1|17|NA|TRBJ1-3|NA
CASSLLPEGDPGNTIYF
TGCGCCAGCAGTCTACTGCCTGAGGGGGATCCTGGAAACACCATATATTTT
>TRBV28|11|NA|TRBJ2-1|NA
CASNLESQQFF
TGTGCCAGCAACCTGGAGTCCCAGCAGTTCTTC
>TRBV7-9|13|once|TRBJ2-5|TRBD1
CASRPTGAETQYF
TGTGCCAGCAGGCCGACAGGGGCAGAGACCCAGTACTTC
>TRBV7-9|15|NA|TRBJ1-2|TRBD1
CASSPGTGGWYGYTF
TGTGCCAGCAGCCCAGGGACAGGGGGGTGGTATGGCTACACCTTC
>TRBV7-2|19|NA|TRBJ1-1|NA
CASSLLPRREFGGSTEAFF
TGTGCCAGCAGCTTACTGCCAAGGCGGGAATTTGGGGGTAGCACTGAAGCTTTCTTT